These T cell receptor beta chains were read from a single sample in a study of cytomegalovirus exposure and HLA in healthy donors. Sequencing used immunoSEQ multiplex PCR; TCRdb keeps in-frame clones, though not all of them. The data show about 160,000 clones, 81% seen once. Sequencing was done on a sample of PBMCs. The receptors here all came from a woman aged 18-35 years in good health and CMV-seronegative. Both conserved end residues are part of each CDR3. Fields, in order: J gene, V gene, CDR3 length, D gene, CDR3 protein, CDR3 DNA. The D gene is left open where the match is weak.

j_call: TRBJ2-5
v_call: TRBV6-5
cdr3_length: 15
d_call: NA
cdr3_aa: CASSQTADRQETQYF
cdr3_nt: TGTGCCAGCAGCCAAACCGCCGACAGGCAAGAGACCCAGTACTTC

j_call: TRBJ1-3
v_call: TRBV2
cdr3_length: 13
d_call: TRBD1
cdr3_aa: CASKRTGGNTIYF
cdr3_nt: TGTGCCAGTAAACGGACAGGGGGAAACACCATATATTTT

j_call: TRBJ1-3
v_call: TRBV2
cdr3_length: 14
d_call: NA
cdr3_aa: CASGRTYSGNTIYF
cdr3_nt: TGTGCCAGCGGCAGAACATACTCTGGAAACACCATATATTTT

j_call: TRBJ1-2
v_call: TRBV7-2
cdr3_length: 14
d_call: NA
cdr3_aa: CASSPRGGPYGYTF
cdr3_nt: TGTGCCAGCAGCCCCCGCGGAGGTCCCTATGGCTACACCTTC

j_call: TRBJ2-1
v_call: TRBV7-9
cdr3_length: 15
d_call: NA
cdr3_aa: CASSVLGHQDNEQFF
cdr3_nt: TGTGCCAGCAGCGTACTAGGCCATCAGGACAATGAGCAGTTCTTC

j_call: TRBJ1-5
v_call: TRBV28
cdr3_length: 13
d_call: NA
cdr3_aa: CASSITTTRDQHF
cdr3_nt: TGTGCCAGCAGTATCACCACTACTAGGGATCAGCATTTT

j_call: TRBJ1-5
v_call: TRBV19
cdr3_length: 19
d_call: TRBD1
cdr3_aa: CASSIGWTGSFNSNQPQHF
cdr3_nt: TGTGCCAGTAGTATAGGATGGACAGGGAGCTTTAATAGCAATCAGCCCCAGCATTTT

j_call: TRBJ1-5
v_call: TRBV7-8
cdr3_length: 13
d_call: NA
cdr3_aa: CASSSPGRQPQHF
cdr3_nt: TGTGCCAGCAGCTCCCCGGGTCGTCAGCCCCAGCATTTT

j_call: TRBJ1-1
v_call: TRBV6-6
cdr3_length: 15
d_call: NA
cdr3_aa: CASSYLQRVGTEAFF
cdr3_nt: TGTGCCAGCAGTTACCTTCAGCGGGTAGGCACTGAAGCTTTCTTT

j_call: TRBJ2-7
v_call: TRBV7-9
cdr3_length: 17
d_call: NA
cdr3_aa: CASSLVGRPGRDYEQYF
cdr3_nt: TGTGCCAGCAGCTTAGTGGGTCGCCCGGGAAGGGACTACGAGCAGTACTTC

j_call: TRBJ1-6
v_call: TRBV6-1
cdr3_length: 13
d_call: TRBD1
cdr3_aa: CASSETGDSPLHF
cdr3_nt: TGTGCCAGCAGTGAGACAGGGGATTCACCCCTCCACTTT

j_call: TRBJ2-2
v_call: TRBV5-1
cdr3_length: 16
d_call: TRBD1
cdr3_aa: CASSSTGDVGTGELFF
cdr3_nt: TGCGCCAGCAGCAGTACAGGGGACGTAGGAACCGGGGAGCTGTTTTTT

j_call: TRBJ1-2
v_call: TRBV6-5
cdr3_length: 14
d_call: TRBD1
cdr3_aa: CASSYSGQGDGYTF
cdr3_nt: TGTGCCAGCAGTTACTCGGGACAGGGTGATGGCTACACCTTC

j_call: TRBJ1-4
v_call: TRBV7-9
cdr3_length: 15
d_call: TRBD1
cdr3_aa: CASSSRTGENEKLFF
cdr3_nt: TGTGCCAGCAGCTCCAGGACAGGGGAAAATGAAAAACTGTTTTTT

j_call: TRBJ2-1
v_call: TRBV7-3
cdr3_length: 14
d_call: TRBD1
cdr3_aa: CASSYRDSSSGQFF
cdr3_nt: TGTGCCAGCAGCTATAGGGACAGCAGCTCTGGGCAGTTCTTC

j_call: TRBJ1-3
v_call: TRBV6-5
cdr3_length: 14
d_call: NA
cdr3_aa: CASRVTQEGNTIYF
cdr3_nt: TGTGCCAGCAGGGTCACCCAGGAAGGAAACACCATATATTTT

j_call: TRBJ2-1
v_call: TRBV19
cdr3_length: 13
d_call: TRBD2
cdr3_aa: CASTAGEHNEQFF
cdr3_nt: TGTGCCAGTACTGCGGGAGAGCACAATGAGCAGTTCTTC

j_call: TRBJ2-3
v_call: TRBV21-1
cdr3_length: 18
d_call: NA
cdr3_aa: CASSKRGLAGGSTDTQYF
cdr3_nt: TGTGCCAGCAGCAAGCGGGGGTTAGCGGGAGGTAGCACAGATACGCAGTATTTT

j_call: TRBJ2-1
v_call: TRBV5-1
cdr3_length: 16
d_call: TRBD2
cdr3_aa: CASSREAGGAYNEQFF
cdr3_nt: TGCGCCAGCAGCCGAGAAGCGGGAGGAGCCTACAATGAGCAGTTCTTC

j_call: TRBJ2-7
v_call: TRBV6-6
cdr3_length: 15
d_call: TRBD1
cdr3_aa: CASSYSIGRGYEQYF
cdr3_nt: TGTGCCAGCAGTTACTCGATAGGCAGGGGGTACGAGCAGTACTTC

j_call: TRBJ2-2
v_call: TRBV4-2
cdr3_length: 16
d_call: NA
cdr3_aa: CASSQEGRELTGELFF
cdr3_nt: TGTGCCAGCAGCCAAGAAGGACGGGAACTCACCGGGGAGCTGTTTTTT

j_call: TRBJ2-3
v_call: TRBV12-5
cdr3_length: 17
d_call: TRBD2
cdr3_aa: CASGLGLAGGLADTQYF
cdr3_nt: TGTGCTAGTGGTTTGGGACTAGCGGGAGGGCTAGCAGATACGCAGTATTTT